The rows below give T cell receptor beta chains drawn from one sample of a study of beta chain features in type 1 diabetes. The table came from immunoSEQ multiplex PCR; TCRdb's copy has only in-frame clones and leaves some out. The table shows about 620,000 clones, with around 15% occurring only once. The sequencing sample was made of naive CD4+ T cells from blood. The receptors come from a man between 18 and 35 years old in good health. CDR3s include the opening cysteine and the closing phenylalanine or tryptophan. Fields, in order: clone size, V gene, CDR3 length, D gene, J gene, CDR3 DNA, CDR3 protein. A D gene is named only where the DNA matches it firmly. The size entry is marked missing in some rows and otherwise reads once, few, many or a size class.

>-|TRBV7-9|17|-|TRBJ1-1
TGTGCCAGCAGCTTAGTTTTGGGGACGGCCTCGAACACTGAAGCTTTCTTT
CASSLVLGTASNTEAFF
>few|TRBV15|13|-|TRBJ1-4
TGTGCCACCAGCTACATGATTAATGAAAAACTGTTTTTT
CATSYMINEKLFF
>-|TRBV28|15|TRBD1|TRBJ2-7
TGTGCCAGCAGCCTAAGGGGACAGGGGGACTACGAGCAGTACTTC
CASSLRGQGDYEQYF
>-|TRBV6-5|15|-|TRBJ2-7
TGTGCCAGCAGTTTCGGGTCCCTTGGGCCCTACGAGCAGTACTTC
CASSFGSLGPYEQYF
>few|TRBV28|21|TRBD2|TRBJ2-5
TGTGCCAGCAGTTTATACCCACTAGCGGGAAATCAGTGGCGGACAAAAGAGACCCAGTACTTC
CASSLYPLAGNQWRTKETQYF
>few|TRBV9|16|-|TRBJ2-3
TGTGCCAGCAGCGTAGTGGTACAGGGCCCTGCAGATACGCAGTATTTT
CASSVVVQGPADTQYF
>-|TRBV5-4|16|TRBD1|TRBJ2-7
TGTGCCAGCAGCCCCAGGGGACAGCCCTTCTCCTACGAGCAGTACTTC
CASSPRGQPFSYEQYF
>-|TRBV20-1|11|-|TRBJ1-2
TGCAGTGGCCGGTCCGGCTATGGCTACACCTTC
CSGRSGYGYTF
>-|TRBV7-9|14|TRBD1|TRBJ1-2
TGTGCCAGCAGCCCAGAGGACAGGCCTTATGGCTACACCTTC
CASSPEDRPYGYTF
>few|TRBV7-2|13|-|TRBJ1-4
TGTGCCAGCAGGACAGATTCTAATGAAAAACTGTTTTTT
CASRTDSNEKLFF
>few|TRBV29-1|12|TRBD1|TRBJ2-7
TGCAGCGTCGGGCAGGGGGCCCACGAGCAGTACTTC
CSVGQGAHEQYF
>-|TRBV28|15|TRBD1|TRBJ1-2
TGTGCCAGCAGTTTAGGTCGGCAGGGGGTCTATGGCTACACCTTC
CASSLGRQGVYGYTF
>few|TRBV6-5|14|TRBD1|TRBJ1-6
TGTGCCAGCAGTCGGACAGGGAGTAATTCACCCCTCCACTTT
CASSRTGSNSPLHF
>few|TRBV7-8|16|-|TRBJ1-5
TGTGCCAGCAGCTTAGAGGGCCACCTTAGCAATCAGCCCCAGCATTTT
CASSLEGHLSNQPQHF
>-|TRBV29-1|14|-|TRBJ2-1
TGCAGCGCTCCTAACAGGGACTCCTACAATGAGCAGTTCTTC
CSAPNRDSYNEQFF